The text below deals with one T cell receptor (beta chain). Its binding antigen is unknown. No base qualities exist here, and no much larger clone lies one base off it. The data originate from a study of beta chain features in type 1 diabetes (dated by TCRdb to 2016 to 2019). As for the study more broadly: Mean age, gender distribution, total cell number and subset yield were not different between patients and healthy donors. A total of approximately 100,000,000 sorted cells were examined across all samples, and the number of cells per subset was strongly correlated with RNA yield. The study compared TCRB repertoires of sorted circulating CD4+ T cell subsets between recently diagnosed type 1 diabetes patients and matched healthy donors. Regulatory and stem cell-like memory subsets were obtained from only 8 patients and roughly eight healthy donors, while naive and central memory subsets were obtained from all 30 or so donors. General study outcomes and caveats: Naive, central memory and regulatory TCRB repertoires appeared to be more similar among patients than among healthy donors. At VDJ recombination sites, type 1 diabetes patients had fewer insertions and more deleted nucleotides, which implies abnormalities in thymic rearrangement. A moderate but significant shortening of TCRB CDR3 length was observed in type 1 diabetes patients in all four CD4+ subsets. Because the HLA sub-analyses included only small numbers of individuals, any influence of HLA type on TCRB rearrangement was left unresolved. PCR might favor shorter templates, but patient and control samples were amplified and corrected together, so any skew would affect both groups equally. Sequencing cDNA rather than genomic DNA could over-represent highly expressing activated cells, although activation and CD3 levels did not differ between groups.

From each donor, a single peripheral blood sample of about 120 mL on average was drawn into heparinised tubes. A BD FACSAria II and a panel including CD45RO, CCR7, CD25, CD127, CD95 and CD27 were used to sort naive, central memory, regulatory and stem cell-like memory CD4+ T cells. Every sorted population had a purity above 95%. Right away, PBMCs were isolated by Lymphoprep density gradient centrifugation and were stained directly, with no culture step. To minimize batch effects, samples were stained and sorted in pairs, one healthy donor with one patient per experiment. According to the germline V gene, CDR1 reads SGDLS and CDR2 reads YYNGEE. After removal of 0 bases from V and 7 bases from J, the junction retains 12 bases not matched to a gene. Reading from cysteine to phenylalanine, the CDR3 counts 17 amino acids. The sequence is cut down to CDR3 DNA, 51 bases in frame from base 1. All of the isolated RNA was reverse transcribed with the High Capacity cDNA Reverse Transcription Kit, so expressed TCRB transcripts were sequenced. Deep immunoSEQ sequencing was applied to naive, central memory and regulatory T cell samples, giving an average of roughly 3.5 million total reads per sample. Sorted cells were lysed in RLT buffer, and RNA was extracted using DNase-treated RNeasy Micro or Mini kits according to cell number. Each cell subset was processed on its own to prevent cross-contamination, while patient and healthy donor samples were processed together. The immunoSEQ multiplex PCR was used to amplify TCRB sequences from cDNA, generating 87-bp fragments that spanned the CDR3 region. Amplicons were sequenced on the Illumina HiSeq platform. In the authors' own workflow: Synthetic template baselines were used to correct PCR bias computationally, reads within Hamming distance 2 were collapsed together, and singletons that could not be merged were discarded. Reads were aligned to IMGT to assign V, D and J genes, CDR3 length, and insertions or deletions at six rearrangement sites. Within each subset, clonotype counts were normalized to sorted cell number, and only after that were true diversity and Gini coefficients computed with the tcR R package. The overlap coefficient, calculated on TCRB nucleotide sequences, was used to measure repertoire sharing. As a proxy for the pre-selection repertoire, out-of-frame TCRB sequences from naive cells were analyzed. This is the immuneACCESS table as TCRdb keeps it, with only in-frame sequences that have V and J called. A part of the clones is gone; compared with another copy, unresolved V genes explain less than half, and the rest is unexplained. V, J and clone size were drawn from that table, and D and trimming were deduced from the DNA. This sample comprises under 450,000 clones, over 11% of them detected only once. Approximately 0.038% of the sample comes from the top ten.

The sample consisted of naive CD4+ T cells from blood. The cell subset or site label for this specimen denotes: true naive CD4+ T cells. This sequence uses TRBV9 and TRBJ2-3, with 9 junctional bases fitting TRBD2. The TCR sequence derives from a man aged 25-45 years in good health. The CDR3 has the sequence CASSVDGQAGGLNTQYF. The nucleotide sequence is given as TGTGCCAGCAGCGTAGACGGTCAAGCGGGGGGACTGAATACGCAGTATTTT.